A selection of T cell receptor beta chains follows, all from one sample in a study of blood T cell repertoires in COVID-19. TCRdb keeps only in-frame clones here, not all; method: immunoSEQ multiplex PCR. Of under 400,000 clones detected, around 91% appear once; the ten largest clones hold 5% to 8.5%. The sequencing sample was made of peripheral blood. All receptors derive from a man between 18 and 35 years old with active or convalescent COVID-19. Both conserved end residues are part of each CDR3. The D gene is left open where the match is weak. Not every row has a clone size; where given, it reads once, few, many or a size class.

TRBV5-6,14,NA,TRBJ1-2,NA,CASSYPRGNYGYTF,TGTGCCAGCAGCTACCCCCGGGGGAACTATGGCTACACCTTC
TRBV19,18,TRBD1,TRBJ1-6,NA,CASHRDRVVGDLNSPLHF,TGTGCCAGTCACCGGGACAGGGTAGTCGGCGATTTAAATTCACCCCTCCACTTT
TRBV25-1,14,TRBD1,TRBJ1-2,NA,CASSEPGQIYGYTF,TGTGCCAGCAGTGAACCGGGACAGATCTATGGCTACACCTTC
TRBV5-1,16,TRBD1,TRBJ1-1,NA,CASSFLDRGGGAEAFF,TGCGCCAGCAGCTTCCTGGACAGGGGAGGTGGAGCTGAAGCTTTCTTT
TRBV7-6,15,TRBD1,TRBJ2-7,NA,CASSLAGTGAYEQYF,TGTGCCAGCAGCTTAGCCGGGACAGGGGCCTACGAGCAGTACTTC
TRBV4-3,18,TRBD1,TRBJ1-2,NA,CASSQDPWGQGIDYGYTF,TGCGCCAGCAGCCAAGATCCGTGGGGACAGGGTATTGACTATGGCTACACCTTC
TRBV28,14,NA,TRBJ1-2,NA,CASSRRVSPYGYTF,TGTGCCAGCAGTCGGCGGGTATCCCCCTATGGCTACACCTTC
TRBV20-1,11,NA,TRBJ2-1,NA,CSAKGELGQFF,TGCAGTGCCAAGGGGGAGTTAGGGCAGTTCTTC
TRBV4-2,14,NA,TRBJ1-1,NA,CASSLVVADTEAFF,TGTGCCAGCAGCCTCGTCGTGGCGGACACTGAAGCTTTCTTT
TRBV28,14,NA,TRBJ2-3,NA,CAISLELGTDTQYF,TGTGCCATCTCACTTGAACTGGGCACAGATACGCAGTATTTT
TRBV7-2,13,NA,TRBJ2-3,NA,CASSFGQLDTQYF,TGTGCCAGCAGCTTTGGGCAATTAGATACGCAGTATTTT
TRBV29-1,13,NA,TRBJ1-3,NA,CSASHISGNTIYF,TGCAGCGCGTCCCACATCTCTGGAAACACCATATATTTT
TRBV18,15,TRBD1,TRBJ2-1,NA,CASSPPPGGRNEQFF,TGTGCCAGCTCACCACCCCCAGGGGGCAGGAATGAGCAGTTCTTC
TRBV7-2,14,NA,TRBJ2-1,NA,CASSSGGPQREQFF,TGTGCCAGCAGCTCGGGGGGCCCCCAACGTGAGCAGTTCTTC
TRBV19,16,NA,TRBJ1-1,many,CASSIGGLQGNTEAFF,TGTGCCAGTAGTATAGGAGGATTACAGGGAAACACTGAAGCTTTCTTT
TRBV3-1/TRBV3-2,15,NA,TRBJ2-3,NA,CASSQRWQSTDTQYF,TGTGCCAGCAGCCAACGCTGGCAAAGCACAGATACGCAGTATTTT
TRBV24-1,16,TRBD1,TRBJ2-7,NA,CATSDQGQGASYEQYF,TGTGCCACCAGTGATCAAGGACAGGGGGCCTCCTACGAGCAGTACTTC
TRBV12-3/TRBV12-4,13,NA,TRBJ2-7,once,CASSPDIAYEQYF,TGTGCCAGCAGCCCTGACATCGCCTACGAGCAGTACTTC
TRBV5-1,14,NA,TRBJ1-4,once,CASSSTGGLEKLFF,TGCGCCAGCAGCTCGACAGGTGGTTTAGAAAAACTGTTTTTT
TRBV4-3,16,NA,TRBJ1-3,NA,CASSQDPRLSGNTIYF,TGCGCCAGCAGCCAAGATCCCAGGCTCTCTGGAAACACCATATATTTT
TRBV4-2,13,TRBD1,TRBJ2-2,NA,CATGTAHTGELFF,TGTGCCACCGGGACAGCTCACACCGGGGAGCTGTTTTTT
TRBV7-6,14,TRBD1,TRBJ1-6,NA,CASSLTGSNSPLHF,TGTGCCAGCAGCTTGACAGGGTCAAATTCACCCCTCCACTTT
TRBV6-6,13,NA,TRBJ2-7,NA,CASSQTLGHEQYF,TGTGCCAGCAGCCAAACCCTAGGCCACGAGCAGTACTTC
TRBV24-1,18,TRBD2,TRBJ2-5,NA,CATSDLTTSGGFQETQYF,TGTGCCACCAGTGATTTAACGACTAGCGGGGGGTTCCAAGAGACCCAGTACTTC
TRBV19,12,NA,TRBJ1-2,once,CASRETAGSYTF,TGTGCCAGTAGGGAGACGGCCGGAAGCTACACCTTC
TRBV27,14,NA,TRBJ2-1,NA,CASSVVSPSNEQFF,TGTGCCAGCAGTGTTGTGTCTCCCTCGAATGAGCAGTTCTTC
TRBV5-1,16,TRBD2,TRBJ2-1,NA,CASSVTRASGHNEQFF,TGCGCCAGCAGCGTCACCAGAGCTAGCGGTCACAATGAGCAGTTCTTC
TRBV6-5,15,NA,TRBJ1-2,NA,CASSPRGILNYGYTF,TGTGCCAGCAGTCCTCGGGGGATACTAAACTATGGCTACACCTTC
TRBV6-6,14,NA,TRBJ2-3,NA,CASSRIASRDTQYF,TGTGCCAGCAGTCGAATTGCCTCGAGGGATACGCAGTATTTT
TRBV7-2,15,NA,TRBJ1-2,NA,CASSERGGLNYGYTF,TGTGCCAGCAGCGAAAGGGGGGGCCTTAACTATGGCTACACCTTC
TRBV19,17,TRBD2,TRBJ2-1,NA,CASSTRAGGLLNNEQFF,TGTGCCAGTAGTACTCGTGCGGGAGGCCTCCTTAACAATGAGCAGTTCTTC
TRBV2,15,TRBD1,TRBJ2-7,NA,CASSEEDRGPYEQYF,TGTGCCAGCAGTGAGGAGGACAGGGGGCCCTACGAGCAGTACTTC
TRBV6-1,15,NA,TRBJ2-1,once,CASSEVADSTGEQFF,TGTGCCAGCAGTGAAGTGGCAGATTCTACAGGTGAGCAGTTCTTC
TRBV7-8,14,TRBD2,TRBJ2-7,NA,CASSPMGAGAEQYF,TGTGCCAGCAGCCCTATGGGAGCGGGAGCCGAGCAGTACTTC
TRBV6-5,15,NA,TRBJ2-5,NA,CASSIVRGLQETQYF,TGTGCCAGCAGCATAGTTAGGGGGTTGCAAGAGACCCAGTACTTC
TRBV18,16,NA,TRBJ2-2,NA,CASSPEQGSGSGELFF,TGTGCCAGCTCACCTGAACAGGGCAGCGGCAGCGGGGAGCTGTTTTTT
TRBV6-6,13,NA,TRBJ1-2,NA,CASSGGGSYGYTF,TGTGCCAGCAGCGGGGGGGGTAGCTATGGCTACACCTTC
TRBV7-2,14,NA,TRBJ1-1,NA,CASSVDSLNTEAFF,TGTGCCAGCAGCGTGGACAGCTTGAACACTGAAGCTTTCTTT
TRBV11-2,15,NA,TRBJ1-6,NA,CASSPWDNYNSPLHF,TGTGCCAGCAGCCCCTGGGACAATTATAATTCACCCCTCCACTTT
TRBV5-1,14,TRBD1,TRBJ1-1,NA,CASSLTGLNTEAFF,TGCGCCAGCAGTCTGACAGGGCTCAACACTGAAGCTTTCTTT
TRBV23-1,16,TRBD1,TRBJ2-7,NA,CASSQVADRGPYEQYF,TGCGCCAGCAGCCAAGTCGCGGACAGGGGGCCCTACGAGCAGTACTTC
TRBV7-8,13,NA,TRBJ2-7,NA,CASSDRGAHEQYF,TGTGCCAGCAGCGACCGGGGGGCCCACGAGCAGTACTTC
TRBV4-3,19,NA,TRBJ2-6,NA,CASSRKGGFSLSGANVLTF,TGCGCCAGCAGCCGGAAAGGGGGTTTCTCACTCTCTGGGGCCAACGTCCTGACTTTC
TRBV6-5,14,TRBD1,TRBJ1-6,few,CASSYDRGLSPLHF,TGTGCCAGCAGTTACGACAGGGGGCTTTCACCCCTCCACTTT
TRBV19,14,NA,TRBJ2-1,many,CASSKSWDGGEQFF,TGTGCCAGTAGTAAGTCCTGGGACGGGGGTGAGCAGTTCTTC
TRBV29-1,15,TRBD2,TRBJ2-1,once,CSVDSAGGSYNEQFF,TGCAGCGTTGATTCAGCGGGGGGTTCCTACAATGAGCAGTTCTTC
TRBV30,11,NA,TRBJ2-5,NA,CAWSVRGTQYF,TGTGCCTGGAGTGTACGAGGGACCCAGTACTTC
TRBV4-1,16,TRBD2,TRBJ2-1,NA,CASSQDPSGRLNEQFF,TGCGCCAGCAGCCAAGATCCCAGCGGGAGGCTCAATGAGCAGTTCTTC
TRBV7-9,14,NA,TRBJ1-2,few,CASSQITEDYGYTF,TGTGCCAGCAGCCAGATAACGGAGGACTATGGCTACACCTTC
TRBV27,14,TRBD2,TRBJ2-5,once,CASSLRGGEETQYF,TGTGCCAGCAGTTTGCGGGGGGGCGAAGAGACCCAGTACTTC
TRBV7-3,14,TRBD1,TRBJ2-1,NA,CASSPGTGNIGQFF,TGTGCCAGCAGCCCCGGGACAGGGAATATCGGGCAGTTCTTC
TRBV2,14,NA,TRBJ1-5,once,CASSAVFGNQPQHF,TGTGCCAGCAGTGCGGTTTTTGGCAATCAGCCCCAGCATTTT
TRBV19,17,NA,TRBJ2-7,NA,CASSISLVGQLPYEQYF,TGTGCCAGTAGTATATCCTTGGTTGGACAGCTTCCCTACGAGCAGTACTTC
TRBV19,15,NA,TRBJ2-7,NA,CASSIWLAASYEQYF,TGTGCCAGTAGTATCTGGTTAGCGGCGTCCTACGAGCAGTACTTC
TRBV7-3,17,NA,TRBJ2-1,few,CASSLTWIDRGYNEQFF,TGTGCCAGCAGCTTAACGTGGATCGACAGAGGCTACAATGAGCAGTTCTTC
TRBV28,12,TRBD1,TRBJ2-7,NA,CASKETGDKQYF,TGTGCCAGCAAAGAGACAGGGGACAAGCAGTACTTC
TRBV4-1,12,TRBD2,TRBJ2-7,NA,CASSSGTYEQYF,TGCGCCAGCAGTAGCGGGACCTACGAGCAGTACTTC
TRBV27,14,NA,TRBJ1-2,NA,CASSRGGLPYGYTF,TGTGCCAGCAGCCGAGGGGGTCTACCCTATGGCTACACCTTC
TRBV4-3,17,TRBD2,TRBJ2-3,NA,CASSQAPLSGSTDTQYF,TGCGCCAGCAGCCAGGCCCCCTTAAGCGGGAGTACAGATACGCAGTATTTT
TRBV2,13,NA,TRBJ1-5,NA,CASSRYSNQPQHF,TGTGCCAGCAGCAGATATAGCAATCAGCCCCAGCATTTT